This is a list of T cell receptor beta chains from one sample in a study of T-cell memory formation after mild COVID-19. MiXCR was run by TCRdb on the 5' RACE reads, yielding one entry per CDR3 protein. This table has about 560,000 distinct CDR3 sequences, 15% to 20% appearing once. Source material: PBMCs or a T cell subset sorted from them (not recorded which). The receptors derive from an adult woman who had mild COVID-19 (a few samples of this study predate the infection). Cell type and time point are not known. The CDR3 runs from the conserved cysteine through the conserved F or W. Each record gives: V gene, D gene, clone size, J gene, CDR3 protein, CDR3 DNA. D genes are given only for firm matches. Size is stated for part of the rows, as once, few or many counts, or as a class when the clone is expanded.

>TRBV30|-|-|TRBJ2-5
CAWSRGAGETQYF
TGTGCCTGGAGTAGGGGGGCAGGCGAGACCCAGTACTTC
>TRBV4-1|-|-|TRBJ2-1
CASRLGPSDNEQFF
TGCGCCAGCAGACTGGGGCCATCGGACAATGAGCAGTTCTTC
>TRBV5-8|-|-|TRBJ2-7
CASSLGLNSYEQYF
TGTGCCAGCAGCCTTGGACTAAACTCCTACGAGCAGTACTTC
>TRBV5-5|TRBD1|-|TRBJ1-1
CASRLTGDGTEAFF
TGTGCCAGCAGGCTGACAGGGGACGGCACTGAAGCTTTCTTT
>TRBV7-8|-|-|TRBJ2-7
CASSPRHGWGDEQYF
TGTGCCAGCAGCCCCCGACACGGTTGGGGTGATGAGCAGTACTTC
>TRBV7-9|-|-|TRBJ1-1
CASSSVFINTEAFF
TGTGCCAGCAGCTCGGTTTTCATAAACACTGAAGCTTTCTTT
>TRBV15|-|few|TRBJ1-5
CATSRDFQPQHF
TGTGCCACCAGCAGAGATTTTCAGCCCCAGCATTTT
>TRBV29-1|TRBD2|few|TRBJ2-3
CSVGASGRGGRTDTQYF
TGCAGCGTTGGAGCTAGCGGGAGGGGGGGTCGCACAGATACGCAGTATTTT
>TRBV12-3/TRBV12-4|TRBD2|-|TRBJ2-7
CASSQTSLSTYEQYF
TGTGCCAGCAGCCAGACTAGCCTATCCACCTACGAGCAGTACTTC
>TRBV29-1|-|-|TRBJ1-1
CSVEDTGMNTEAFF
TGCAGCGTTGAAGACACAGGGATGAACACTGAAGCTTTCTTT
>TRBV5-1|TRBD1|many|TRBJ2-3
CASSLDRGSTDTQYF
TGCGCCAGCAGCTTGGACAGGGGTAGCACAGATACGCAGTATTTT
>TRBV3-1|TRBD1|few|TRBJ2-3
CASSGTGDGDTQYF
TGTGCCAGCAGCGGGACAGGGGATGGAGATACGCAGTATTTT
>TRBV4-1|-|few|TRBJ2-7
CASSQGGLTYF
TGCGCCAGCAGCCAAGGGGGGTTGACGTACTTC
>TRBV5-1|-|few|TRBJ1-4
CASSAIQGSVTNEKLFF
TGCGCCAGCAGCGCGATACAGGGAAGTGTAACTAATGAAAAACTGTTTTTT